This T cell receptor (beta chain) came from a study of radiation and T cells in renal cell carcinoma. Documented time point: blood 4 weeks post-SBRT, at nephrectomy. Sample treatment: 15 Gy SBRT to primary tumor, nephrectomy 4 weeks later. The germline CDR1 and CDR2 sequences are MNHEY and SVGAGI. The CDR3 spans 11 residues. V was trimmed by 5 bases and J by 7 bases, leaving 8 bases between them. This clone has a single count. Sequencing used immunoSEQ multiplex PCR; TCRdb keeps in-frame clones, though not all of them. The sample records about 74,000 clones, roughly nine tenths being singletons. This clonotype originated in a woman in her sixties or seventies with renal cell carcinoma. This material consisted of blood, taken from a patient whose treatment included radiotherapy and nephrectomy. This rearrangement joins TRBV6-5 to TRBJ1-2, with no clear D. CDR3 amino acids: CASSQGGGYTF. CDR3 nucleotides: TGTGCCAGCAGTCAAGGAGGTGGCTACACCTTC.